Listed below are T cell receptor beta chains from one sample, sequenced in a study of T-cell reconstitution after alpha-beta-depleted transplantation in children. Each CDR3 protein is one row after TCRdb ran MiXCR on the PCR reads. Seen here are around 380,000 distinct CDR3 sequences, about a tenth observed once, and the top ten hold roughly 5.1%. Sequencing used PBMCs from the stem cell graft donor, obtained from the stem cell graft. The receptors originated from a human donor who donated a stem cell graft to a child with acute myeloid leukemia. Each CDR3 is given with its conserved first and last residue. D genes are given only for firm matches. Not all rows give a size; the values are once, few, many and, for expanded clones, a class.

few	TRBV5-1	TRBJ2-3	-	TGCGCCAGCAGCTTGGCGGGGGCCTACACAGATACGCAGTATTTT	CASSLAGAYTDTQYF
many	TRBV25-1	TRBJ1-6	-	TGTGCCAGCAGTTCCCCTAAGGACCCTAATTCACCCCTCCACTTT	CASSSPKDPNSPLHF
-	TRBV6-1	TRBJ2-1	-	TGTGCCAGCAGTAAACAGGTGTACAATGAGCAGTTCTTC	CASSKQVYNEQFF
-	TRBV3-1	TRBJ2-2	-	TGTGCCAGCAGCCGGACCCAGGGCCCCGGGGAGCTGTTTTTT	CASSRTQGPGELFF
-	TRBV7-3	TRBJ2-2	-	TGTGCCAGCAGCTCAAAGGGGGGGAACACCGGGGAGCTGTTTTTT	CASSSKGGNTGELFF
-	TRBV6-1	TRBJ2-2	-	TGTGCCAGCAGGGATGCGGATTTTGACACCGGGGAGCTGTTTTTT	CASRDADFDTGELFF
many	TRBV29-1	TRBJ2-1	-	TGCAGCGTCCGAACCGGGGCTTCCTCCTACAATGAGCAGTTCTTC	CSVRTGASSYNEQFF
-	TRBV4-3	TRBJ1-6	-	TGCGCCAGCAGCCAAGATGACAGCCCCTCTAGGGCACCCCTCCACTTT	CASSQDDSPSRAPLHF
-	TRBV7-9	TRBJ2-2	TRBD2	TGTGCCAGCAGCTCCGGACTAGCGGGGGTAAAGACCGGGGAGCTGTTTTTT	CASSSGLAGVKTGELFF
few	TRBV7-2	TRBJ2-5	-	TGTGCCAGCAGCCGGCTGACAGGAGCCTCTTCGGGAGAGACCCAGTACTTC	CASSRLTGASSGETQYF
few	TRBV18	TRBJ1-1	-	TGTGCCAGCTCACCAGCTGGAGGGGGGACTGAAGCTTTCTTT	CASSPAGGGTEAFF
-	TRBV10-3	TRBJ2-2	TRBD1	TGTGCCATTTCTGGGACAGGGACGACGAACACCGGGGAGCTGTTTTTT	CAISGTGTTNTGELFF
few	TRBV14	TRBJ2-6	-	TGTGCCAGCAGCCAAGGCCTCAGGGGGAGGGCTGGGGCCAACGTCCTGACTTTC	CASSQGLRGRAGANVLTF
few	TRBV20-1	TRBJ2-5	-	TGCAGTGCTAGAGGGGGAGGCGGAGGGGAGACCCAGTACTTC	CSARGGGGGETQYF
-	TRBV20-1	TRBJ2-3	TRBD2	TGCAGTGCCACGAGCGGGGGGGCCGCAGATACGCAGTATTTT	CSATSGGAADTQYF
-	TRBV25-1	TRBJ2-7	-	TGTGCCAGCAGTGAATATTTTAGCGGCCCCAACGAGCAGTACTTC	CASSEYFSGPNEQYF
-	TRBV5-1	TRBJ1-2	-	TGCGCCAGCAGCTTGGTTCGGGGAGACTATGGCTACACCTTC	CASSLVRGDYGYTF
-	TRBV4-2	TRBJ2-7	TRBD2	TGTGCCAGCAGCCACCCACCCGGGACTAGCGCCTACGAGCAGTACTTC	CASSHPPGTSAYEQYF
-	TRBV5-4	TRBJ2-7	-	TGTGCCAGCAGGCCGGATTTGACGACATCCTACGAGCAGTACTTC	CASRPDLTTSYEQYF
few	TRBV20-1	TRBJ2-3	TRBD2	TGCAGTGCTTCCCTTAGCGGGGGACCCACAGATACGCAGTATTTT	CSASLSGGPTDTQYF
few	TRBV20-1	TRBJ2-3	-	TGCAGTGCTAGAGATTGGAGGGCGGATAGCACAGATACGCAGTATTTT	CSARDWRADSTDTQYF
-	TRBV3-1	TRBJ1-6	-	TGTGCCAGCAGCCGCAGGGGTGTCGGGAATTCACCCCTCCACTTT	CASSRRGVGNSPLHF
few	TRBV5-4	TRBJ2-1	TRBD1	TGTGCCAGCAGCTTGGTTGAGACAGGGGGCAATGAGCAGTTCTTC	CASSLVETGGNEQFF
few	TRBV12-3/TRBV12-4	TRBJ2-1	TRBD2	TGTGCCAGCAGTTTCAACGGGGGGTCTGGTGAGCAGTTCTTC	CASSFNGGSGEQFF
many	TRBV3-1	TRBJ1-6	-	TGTGCCAGCAGCCAAGTTGGGAGGGATTCACCCCTCCACTTT	CASSQVGRDSPLHF
few	TRBV20-1	TRBJ2-3	-	TGCAGTGCTCTGTTTAGGAGGAATGCGGGAAGCACAGATACGCAGTATTTT	CSALFRRNAGSTDTQYF
many	TRBV29-1	TRBJ2-1	TRBD1	TGCAGCGACCTCGGACAGGGGGCCTACAATGAGCAGTTCTTC	CSDLGQGAYNEQFF
-	TRBV7-2	TRBJ1-2	-	TGTGCCAGCAGCTTAGTAAGCAATAAAGTCTATGGCTACACCTTC	CASSLVSNKVYGYTF
-	TRBV7-9	TRBJ2-5	TRBD1	TGTGCCAGCAGCGCGGGACAGGGGGCCGAGACCCAGTACTTC	CASSAGQGAETQYF
few	TRBV5-1	TRBJ1-3	-	TGCGCCAGCAGTTTAGACGGGAACTCTGGAAACACCATATATTTT	CASSLDGNSGNTIYF
few	TRBV5-1	TRBJ2-7	TRBD2	TGCGCCAGCAGCGCCTCACTAGCGGGGGCGCCCGAGCAGTACTTC	CASSASLAGAPEQYF
-	TRBV5-1	TRBJ1-1	TRBD1	TGCGCCAGCAGCTTGGCAGGGGGCCGGAACACTGAAGCTTTCTTT	CASSLAGGRNTEAFF
few	TRBV4-1	TRBJ1-2	TRBD1	TGCGCCAGCAGCCAAGTGGGGGGACAGATCTATGGCTACACCTTC	CASSQVGGQIYGYTF
few	TRBV5-8	TRBJ1-2	TRBD1	TGTGCCAGCAGCTTGGACAGGGGGGCTTATCGCTACACCTTC	CASSLDRGAYRYTF
-	TRBV24-1	TRBJ2-1	TRBD2	TGTGCCACCAGTGCCGTTAGCGGGGGAAATGAGCAGTTCTTC	CATSAVSGGNEQFF
many	TRBV28	TRBJ2-2	TRBD1	TGTGCCAGCAGTTGGGGCCGGACAGGGACTTACACCGGGGAGCTGTTTTTT	CASSWGRTGTYTGELFF
-	TRBV20-1	TRBJ1-1	TRBD1	TGCAGTGCTAGTGGGACAGGGGGATCGGCTTTCTTT	CSASGTGGSAFF
-	TRBV3-1	TRBJ1-5	-	TGTGCCAGCAGCCAAAGCCTGAACAATCAGCCCCAGCATTTT	CASSQSLNNQPQHF
many	TRBV5-1	TRBJ2-5	TRBD1	TGCGCCAGCAGCCCTGACAGGGCAGAGACCCAGTACTTC	CASSPDRAETQYF
few	TRBV7-2	TRBJ2-1	TRBD2	TGTGCCAGCAGCTCCGTAGCGGGAGCCAACAATGAGCAGTTCTTC	CASSSVAGANNEQFF
few	TRBV27	TRBJ2-3	-	TGTGCCAGCAGTTGGGTGGGAGCCGAAGATACGCAGTATTTT	CASSWVGAEDTQYF
once	TRBV5-6	TRBJ2-7	-	TGTGCCAGCAGCTTGATATACAATTCCTACGAGCAGTACTTC	CASSLIYNSYEQYF
once	TRBV30	TRBJ2-1	TRBD1	TGTGCCTGGAACGGACAGGGCAATGAGCAGTTCTTC	CAWNGQGNEQFF
-	TRBV27	TRBJ2-1	TRBD2	TGTGCCAGCAGTTTTAGCGGGAGTGGGTTCGGGGAGCAGTTCTTC	CASSFSGSGFGEQFF
-	TRBV6-2/TRBV6-3	TRBJ1-1	-	TGTGCCAGCAGTTACGGGGAGTTGAACACTGAAGCTTTCTTT	CASSYGELNTEAFF
-	TRBV5-5	TRBJ1-3	-	TGTGCCAGCAGCGAAGGACCGATTAATAGAAACACCATATATTTT	CASSEGPINRNTIYF
few	TRBV10-3	TRBJ1-6	-	TGTGCCATCAGTGAGTCTCATTGGACTACACCCCTCCACTTT	CAISESHWTTPLHF
few	TRBV4-3	TRBJ2-1	-	TGCGCCAGCAGCCAAGAGAGTGGGGGGAGTATGCAGGGACGGTACAATGAGCAGTTCTTC	CASSQESGGSMQGRYNEQFF
few	TRBV4-3	TRBJ2-3	-	TGCGCCAGCAGCCAAGAAGGCAGGGGTACGCAGTATTTT	CASSQEGRGTQYF
-	TRBV4-2	TRBJ1-1	-	TGTGCCAGCAGCCAAGACCCAGGGGAAACTGAAGCTTTCTTT	CASSQDPGETEAFF
many	TRBV7-2	TRBJ1-3	TRBD1	TGTGCCAGCAGCACCGGGACAGGGTTCTCTGGAAACACCATATATTTT	CASSTGTGFSGNTIYF
-	TRBV25-1	TRBJ2-5	TRBD2	TGTGCCAGCAGGGAATGGGGACTAGCGGGAGGTGAGACCCAGTACTTC	CASREWGLAGGETQYF
-	TRBV6-1	TRBJ1-2	-	TGTGCCAGCAGTGTCCATGGCTACACCTTC	CASSVHGYTF
few	TRBV7-2	TRBJ2-4	-	TGTGCCAGCAGCCCCCTTGGAGGGAACATTCAGTACTTC	CASSPLGGNIQYF
-	TRBV3-1	TRBJ2-1	TRBD1	TGTGCCAGCACCCCCCACCTGGACAGGAGTTTTAGGAGCTCCTACAATGAGCAGTTCTTC	CASTPHLDRSFRSSYNEQFF
few	TRBV3-1	TRBJ1-6	TRBD1	TGTGCCAGCAGCCGCGGGACAGGGGACGCAATCCTCCACTTT	CASSRGTGDAILHF
many	TRBV5-1	TRBJ2-1	-	TGCGCCAGCAGCTTGACCCATGACTCTCCGGGGGACTATGAGCAGTTCTTC	CASSLTHDSPGDYEQFF
few	TRBV20-1	TRBJ2-1	TRBD2	TGCAGTGCCTCCTTAGCGGGAGCGGATGAGCAGTTCTTC	CSASLAGADEQFF
-	TRBV27	TRBJ2-7	TRBD2	TGTGCCAGCAGTTATAGCGGGAGAGGAGACGAGCAGTACTTC	CASSYSGRGDEQYF
-	TRBV20-1	TRBJ2-1	-	TGCAGTGTCAGCTGGGAGCACGCCTACAATGAGCAGTTCTTC	CSVSWEHAYNEQFF